A selection of T cell receptor beta chains follows, all from one sample in a study of T-cell reconstitution after alpha-beta-depleted transplantation in children. TCRdb reprocessed the PCR reads via MiXCR and lists one record per CDR3 protein. The top ten clones hold 2.4% of a sample with hundreds of thousands of distinct CDR3 sequences, over 25% of them seen once. Sequenced here: PBMCs from the stem cell graft donor, sampled from the stem cell graft. Receptors originate from a human donor who donated a stem cell graft to a child with aplastic anemia. The conserved cysteine and the conserved F or W are not part of the CDR3 here. D genes are given only for firm matches. Only part of the rows carry a size: once, few, many, or a class if the clone is expanded.

cdr3_aa,j_call,clone_size,d_call,v_call
ASSPRTGASFMNTEAF,TRBJ1-1,.,TRBD1,TRBV18
ASSYSRQGAYTGELF,TRBJ2-2,.,TRBD1,TRBV6-5
ASSSHTQY,TRBJ2-3,few,.,TRBV13
ASSLGGPTDTQY,TRBJ2-3,few,.,TRBV7-2
ASSSLQGEGYT,TRBJ1-2,.,TRBD1,TRBV5-6
SVPDRGGVNTEAF,TRBJ1-1,.,TRBD1,TRBV29-1
ASSSRESSYNEQF,TRBJ2-1,.,.,TRBV6-5
ASRLRGNTIY,TRBJ1-3,.,.,TRBV14
ASSIGLGSNEQF,TRBJ2-1,.,.,TRBV12-3/TRBV12-4
ASTLMGGLAGANVLT,TRBJ2-6,few,.,TRBV27
SVRRGDKNTEAF,TRBJ1-1,.,.,TRBV29-1
ASSRTEEGGNTIN,TRBJ1-3,once,.,TRBV12-3/TRBV12-4
ASGLVTGAGANVLT,TRBJ2-6,few,.,TRBV12-5
ASSIVPPSYNEQF,TRBJ2-1,few,.,TRBV19
ASSDSSPGGALWNEQF,TRBJ2-1,.,TRBD2,TRBV6-4
ASSLYPGQYNEQF,TRBJ2-1,once,.,TRBV28
SSSGANYEQY,TRBJ2-7,few,TRBD2,TRBV20-1
ATSSRDRFYGYT,TRBJ1-2,.,TRBD1,TRBV15
SAPTQLRPGANVLT,TRBJ2-6,.,.,TRBV20-1
ASNGGGSGSFATEAF,TRBJ1-1,.,.,TRBV6-2/TRBV6-3
ASSLGTSGETQY,TRBJ2-5,many,TRBD2,TRBV5-1
ASSFPGRGERSPLH,TRBJ1-6,few,.,TRBV7-2
SADGYLDFQETQY,TRBJ2-5,.,.,TRBV20-1
ASSSRDWRNTQY,TRBJ2-3,.,.,TRBV7-2
ASSLWGQSDGELF,TRBJ2-2,.,TRBD1,TRBV12-3/TRBV12-4
ASSTGVSPLH,TRBJ1-6,many,TRBD1,TRBV7-2
SARERNIAWYRAF,TRBJ1-1,.,.,TRBV20-1
ASSPPSSEQF,TRBJ2-1,few,.,TRBV9
AISEPGQGRKTEAF,TRBJ1-1,.,TRBD1,TRBV10-3
ASSPGQGGFSYNEQF,TRBJ2-1,.,TRBD1,TRBV4-3
SARDRLAGAKNIQY,TRBJ2-4,.,TRBD2,TRBV20-1
ASSAEQGDSNQPQH,TRBJ1-5,.,.,TRBV9
SAGVGGSRNNEQF,TRBJ2-1,.,.,TRBV20-1
SIRPAKTTDTQY,TRBJ2-3,.,.,TRBV29-1
ASSPLAGPDNEQF,TRBJ2-1,.,TRBD2,TRBV18
ASSLQGRENSPLH,TRBJ1-6,few,TRBD1,TRBV18
ASSVGQGKSEAF,TRBJ1-1,.,.,TRBV9
ASSSSTSGNLHEQF,TRBJ2-1,many,TRBD2,TRBV27
SARNSGSFGETQY,TRBJ2-5,many,TRBD2,TRBV20-1
ASSLVFRQLNSPLH,TRBJ1-6,few,.,TRBV7-2
ASTGRRINTEAF,TRBJ1-1,.,.,TRBV6-2/TRBV6-3
ASSPGSWGSNNQPQH,TRBJ1-5,.,.,TRBV18
ASSLDESSSYNEQF,TRBJ2-1,.,.,TRBV11-2
SARDRQGTDTQY,TRBJ2-3,few,.,TRBV20-1
ASSVAGRLSGNTIY,TRBJ1-3,.,.,TRBV9
ASSPQWGSFTDTQY,TRBJ2-3,.,.,TRBV19
SARQGYDTEAF,TRBJ1-1,.,.,TRBV20-1